What follows are 28 T cell receptor beta chains derived from one specimen sequenced in a study of blood T cell repertoires in COVID-19. This table comes from immunoSEQ multiplex PCR, and its TCRdb copy is limited to in-frame clones, with some not included. The sample lists roughly 260,000 clones, 83% occurring once. Material: PBMCs or T cells enriched from blood (not recorded which). These TCRs come from a middle-aged woman who had been exposed to COVID-19.

This clone has ten or more counts. The chain joins TRBV2 to TRBJ2-5; no firm D call. The CDR3 runs to 15 residues. Germline V CDR1 and CDR2: SNHLY, FYNNEI. V lost 1 base and J 4 bases, leaving 13 bases between the germline ends. CDR3 nucleotides: TGTGCCAGCAGTGAAGTAGGTCAGGCCGGAGAGACCCAGTACTTC. Translated, it gives CASSEVGQAGETQYF.

The chain links TRBV9 to TRBJ1-1; no reliable D call. Trimming stripped 6 bases from V and 6 bases from J, with 18 bases between. The CDR3 is made up of 14 amino acids. The germline V gene has CDR1 SGDLS and CDR2 YYNGEE. CDR3 protein: CASNPTGWESEAFF. CDR3 sequence (DNA): TGTGCCAGCAACCCCACTGGCTGGGAGTCTGAAGCTTTCTTT. Variable domain in full (rest from reference TRBV9 and TRBJ1-1): DSGVTQTPKHLITATGQRVTLRCSPRSGDLSVYWYQQSLDQGLQFLIQYYNGEERAKGNILERFSAQQFPDLHSELNLSSLELGDSALYFCASNPTGWESEAFFGQGTRLTVV.

V gene TRBV5-1 combines with J gene TRBJ1-4; 7 bases match TRBD1. Trimming took 7 bases from V and 3 from J; bases not matched to a gene: 3. CDR1 SGHRS and CDR2 YFSETQ come from the germline V gene. The CDR3 covers 13 residues. The CDR3 reads CASRGQPNEKLFF. CDR3 DNA sequence: TGCGCCAGCCGGGGACAGCCTAATGAAAAACTGTTTTTT.

This clone has a handful of counts. V usage is TRBV9 and J usage is TRBJ1-1; TRBD1 matches at 7 bases. The length of the CDR3 is 15 residues. From germline, CDR1 is SGDLS and CDR2 YYNGEE. Trimming removed 0 bases from V and 2 bases from J; junction bases left unmatched: 4. CDR3 coding DNA: TGTGCCAGCAGCGTAGGACAGGGAACAAACACTGAAGCTTTCTTT. Translating it yields CASSVGQGTNTEAFF.

V usage is TRBV7-2 and J usage is TRBJ2-4, with D unresolved. The CDR3 sequence is 19 residues long. V was clipped by 1 base and J by 0 bases, with 19 bases between them. Germline V gene data show CDR1 as SGHTA and CDR2 as FQGNSA. The CDR3 is CASSLVTDQLRLAKNIQYF. The CDR3 DNA reads as TGTGCCAGCAGCTTAGTCACAGACCAATTACGTCTAGCCAAAAACATTCAGTACTTC.

The gene calls are TRBV19 and TRBJ1-5; the match to TRBD1 covers 7 bases. Germline lookup yields CDR1 LNHDA and CDR2 SQIVND (reference sequence). The V gene end was trimmed by 4 bases and the J gene end by 9 bases; junction bases not matched to a gene: 18. This CDR3 has 17 residues. As DNA, the CDR3 is TGTGCCAGTAGTAACCATCAGAGACAGGGCCCCTCATGGCCCCAGCATTTT. Its translation is CASSNHQRQGPSWPQHF. Filled out from reference TRBV19 and TRBJ1-5, the complete variable domain reads DGGITQSPKYLFRKEGQNVTLSCEQNLNHDAMYWYRQDPGQGLRLIYYSQIVNDFQKGDIAEGYSVSREKKESFPLTVTSAQKNPTAFYLCASSNHQRQGPSWPQHFGDGTRLSIL.

The chain is built from TRBV9 and TRBJ1-2; 9 bases fit TRBD1. CDR1 and CDR2 from the germline V gene are SGDLS and YYNGEE. J was trimmed by 2 bases and V by 0 bases; bases with no gene match: 2. The CDR3 sequence is 15 residues long. CDR3 nucleotides: TGTGCCAGCAGCGTAGAGGGACAGGGAAACTATGGCTACACCTTC. Protein sequence: CASSVEGQGNYGYTF.

This clone was seen once. The chain has TRBV4-1 and TRBJ1-2; D is perhaps TRBD1 (5 bases). V was clipped by 0 bases and J by 8 bases, with 7 bases between them. CDR1 and CDR2 from the germline V gene are MGHRA and YSYEKL. The CDR3 covers 12 residues. CDR3 residues: CASSQEGAGYTF. DNA for the CDR3: TGCGCCAGCAGCCAAGAAGGGGCAGGCTACACCTTC.

The chain carries TRBV6-5 and TRBJ2-7; TRBD1 agrees at 9 bases. In germline, CDR1 is MNHEY, CDR2 SVGAGI. The length of the CDR3 is 15 residues. After removal of 6 bases from V and 3 bases from J, the junction contained 9 bases not matched to a gene. Written as DNA, the CDR3 is TGTGCCAGCAGCCGGGACAGGGAGAAGGGCTACGAGCAGTACTTC. This sequence encodes CASSRDREKGYEQYF.

This clone was detected a few times. The chain employs TRBV7-2 and TRBJ1-4; 8 positions match TRBD1. This CDR3 has 18 amino acids. V trimming: 3 bases; J trimming: 0 bases; junction bases outside the gene matches: 9. Looked up from germline, CDR1 is SGHTA and CDR2 is FQGNSA. This CDR3 reads CASSFTSDRATTNEKLFF. The CDR3 nucleotides read TGTGCCAGCAGCTTCACCTCGGACAGGGCGACAACTAATGAAAAACTGTTTTTT.

The chain joins TRBV18 to TRBJ2-2; TRBD2 matches 10 bases. Trimming removed 3 bases from V and 2 bases from J; junction bases left unmatched: 3. From germline, CDR1 is KGHSH and CDR2 LQKENI. This CDR3 has 16 residues. DNA for the CDR3: TGTGCCAGCTCACCCCCTAGCGGGGGCAACACCGGGGAGCTGTTTTTT. Protein sequence: CASSPPSGGNTGELFF.

This clone was seen a few times. The chain combines TRBV19 with TRBJ1-4; a possible D gene is TRBD1 (5 bases). The germline V gene encodes CDR1 LNHDA and CDR2 SQIVND (reference sequence). V shed 11 bases and J shed 8 bases, with 24 bases lying between them. CDR3 length equals 15 residues. CDR3: CASTGPQEGGEKLFF. As DNA, the CDR3 is TGTGCCTCGACGGGGCCACAGGAGGGAGGGGAAAAACTGTTTTTT.

This clone was recorded once. The chain couples TRBV5-1 to TRBJ2-6; no clear D. The V and J ends lost 0 bases and 0 bases respectively, with 10 bases between them. The V gene's germline CDR1 is SGHRS and CDR2 YFSETQ. The CDR3 is made up of 17 amino acids. The CDR3 DNA reads TGCGCCAGCAGCTTGGGGTCCTCTAGCTCTGGGGCCAACGTCCTGACTTTC. Translating gives CASSLGSSSSGANVLTF.

The chain combines TRBV19 with TRBJ2-1, with 8 bases lining up with TRBD2. CDR1 and CDR2 from the germline V gene are LNHDA and SQIVND (reference sequence). This CDR3 comprises 17 residues. Trimming removed 6 bases from V and 6 bases from J; junction bases left unmatched: 16. Here the CDR3 DNA reads TGTGCCAGTAGCTCAGATCCGGGGGGGTTAGGGATCAATGAGCAGTTCTTC. It codes for CASSSDPGGLGINEQFF.

V gene TRBV6-5 combines with J gene TRBJ1-2; D remains unclear. The germline V gene has CDR1 MNHEY and CDR2 SVGAGI. Trimming removed 7 bases at V and 2 bases at J, with 8 bases between. This CDR3 is built from 12 residues. CDR3 coding DNA: TGTGCCAGCAAGAGAGAAAACTATGGCTACACCTTC. It translates to CASKRENYGYTF.

The chain joins TRBV30 to TRBJ2-5, with TRBD2 matching over 9 bases. V was pared by 0 bases and J by 3 bases, with 5 bases of the junction left unmatched. In germline, CDR1 is GTSNPN, CDR2 SVGIG (reference sequence). CDR3 length equals 15 residues. CDR3 bases: TGTGCCTGGAGTGTACCTAGCGGGGTCAAAGAGACCCAGTACTTC. Translating it yields CAWSVPSGVKETQYF. Looking up the rest from reference TRBV30 and TRBJ2-5 gives the full variable domain: SQTIHQWPATLVQPVGSPLSLECTVEGTSNPNLYWYRQAAGRGLQLLFYSVGIGQISSEVPQNLSASRPQDRQFILSSKKLLLSDSGFYLCAWSVPSGVKETQYFGPGTRLLVL.

The chain combines TRBV7-2 with TRBJ2-3; 12 positions match TRBD2. Germline CDR1 and CDR2: SGHTA and FQGNSA. V trimming: 0 bases; J trimming: 14 bases; junction bases outside the gene matches: 3. The CDR3 has 13 amino acids. The CDR3 sequence is CASSLAASGGGYF. In DNA, the CDR3 is TGTGCCAGCAGCTTAGCGGCTAGCGGGGGGGGGTATTTT.

The genes are TRBV2 and TRBJ2-7; 8 nucleotides align to TRBD2. The CDR3 is 15 residues long. V lost 3 bases to trimming and J lost 0 bases; unmatched junction nucleotides: 4. Germline CDR1 reads SNHLY; CDR2 reads FYNNEI. This CDR3 is CASSDIAGISYEQYF. The DNA of the CDR3 is TGTGCCAGCAGTGATATAGCGGGGATCTCCTACGAGCAGTACTTC.

The chain couples TRBV5-5 to TRBJ2-3; D is ambiguous. The V gene's germline CDR1 is SGHKS and CDR2 YYEKEE (reference sequence). The CDR3 length is 15 residues. V dropped 4 bases and J dropped 3 bases, with 15 bases sitting between them. The CDR3 bases are TGTGCCAGCAGCCCCCGCGGAGTGGAAACAGATACGCAGTATTTT. It codes for CASSPRGVETDTQYF. Full variable domain (outside the CDR3, taken from reference TRBV5-5 and TRBJ2-3): DAGVTQSPTHLIKTRGQQVTLRCSPISGHKSVSWYQQVLGQGPQFIFQYYEKEERGRGNFPDRFSARQFPNYSSELNVNALLLGDSALYLCASSPRGVETDTQYFGPGTRLTVL.

The chain has TRBV4-2 and TRBJ1-2, with TRBD1 matching 7 bases. Germline assignment: CDR1 LGHNA and CDR2 YNFKEQ. This CDR3 spans 14 amino acids. V lost 0 bases, J lost 5 bases, and 3 bases stayed unmatched. The CDR3 reads CASSQDGRGYGYTF. CDR3 DNA sequence: TGTGCCAGCAGCCAAGACGGCAGGGGGTATGGCTACACCTTC.

This clone was seen a few times. The chain combines TRBV6-5 with TRBJ1-3, with 7 bases lining up with TRBD1. Germline V lookup: CDR1 MNHEY, CDR2 SVGAGI. The trim removed 0 bases at V and 4 bases at J, leaving 6 bases unmatched. This CDR3 is 16 amino acids long. Here the CDR3 DNA reads TGTGCCAGCAGTTACTCCAGGGGGATCCTCGGAAACACCATATATTTT. It encodes CASSYSRGILGNTIYF.

The rearrangement uses TRBV7-3 and TRBJ2-5, with TRBD2 matching 12 bases. The germline gives CDR1 SGHTA, CDR2 FQGTGA. Trimming took 3 bases from V and 5 from J; bases not matched to a gene: 4. The CDR3 covers 15 residues. The CDR3 DNA follows: TGTGCCAGCAGCTTCACTAGCGGGGGGACTGAGACCCAGTACTTC. This translates into CASSFTSGGTETQYF. Drawing the rest from reference TRBV7-3 and TRBJ2-5, the complete variable domain is GAGVSQTPSNKVTEKGKYVELRCDPISGHTALYWYRQSLGQGPEFLIYFQGTGAADDSGLPNDRFFAVRPEGSVSTLKIQRTERGDSAVYLCASSFTSGGTETQYFGPGTRLLVL.

This clone was counted only a few times. This chain connects TRBV7-2 to TRBJ2-5; TRBD1 matches at 7 bases. Germline V lookup: CDR1 SGHTA, CDR2 FQGNSA. This CDR3 is built from 14 residues. Trimming removed 5 bases from V and 1 base from J; junction bases left unmatched: 4. In nucleotides, the CDR3 is TGTGCCAGCAGCCCAGGGACAGTCCAAGAGACCCAGTACTTC. Translating it yields CASSPGTVQETQYF.

The chain couples TRBV12-3 or TRBV12-4 to TRBJ1-4; D gene uncertain. The V and J ends lost 3 bases and 9 bases respectively, with 8 bases between them. The CDR3 is 12 amino acids. Here the CDR3 DNA reads TGTGCCAGCAGTTTGGACTTTCAAAAACTGTTTTTT. It translates to CASSLDFQKLFF.

Worth noting for this clone: Other DNA sequences in this sample translate to the same CDR3. This sequence joins TRBV7-9 and TRBJ1-1; D unclear. Trimming took 9 bases from V and 0 from J, leaving 17 bases between them. The CDR3 runs 15 residues. Germline assignment: CDR1 SEHNR and CDR2 FQNEAQ (reference sequence). In DNA form, the CDR3 reads TGTGCCAGTAGCCGAGGTACGGGGATGAACACTGAAGCTTTCTTT. Translating it yields CASSRGTGMNTEAFF.

The chain is built from TRBV24-1 and TRBJ1-2; 12 nucleotides line up with TRBD1. CDR3 length: 15 residues. Looked up from germline, CDR1 is KGHDR and CDR2 is SFDVKD. J was trimmed by 4 bases and V by 3 bases; bases with no gene match: 2. The CDR3 nucleotides are TGTGCCACCAGTGATGGGACAGGGGGCTCCTATGGCTACACCTTC. Its translation: CATSDGTGGSYGYTF.

This clone was picked up a small number of times. The chain is built from TRBV2 and TRBJ1-2; no reliable D call. Per the germline V gene, CDR1 is SNHLY and CDR2 is FYNNEI. This CDR3 comprises 13 residues. Trimming pared 4 bases from V and 3 bases from J, leaving 9 bases between. The CDR3 spells CASSAGKDYGYTF. The CDR3 DNA reads TGTGCCAGCAGTGCCGGGAAAGACTATGGCTACACCTTC. Based on the CDR3 plus reference TRBV2 and TRBJ1-2, the full variable domain is EPEVTQTPSHQVTQMGQEVILRCVPISNHLYFYWYRQILGQKVEFLVSFYNNEISEKSEIFDDQFSVERPDGSNFTLKIRSTKLEDSAMYFCASSAGKDYGYTFGSGTRLTVV.

This clone was seen more than once but under ten times. The chain recombines TRBV7-9 with TRBJ1-4; D may be TRBD1 (6 bases). The V end lost 2 bases, the J end lost 0 bases, and 16 bases lay between the germline ends. The CDR3 consists of 18 residues. In germline, CDR1 is SEHNR, CDR2 FQNEAQ (reference sequence). CDR3 sequence reads: CASSLTQGLSATNEKLFF. The CDR3 DNA is TGTGCCAGCAGCTTAACACAGGGATTGAGCGCAACTAATGAAAAACTGTTTTTT.